This TCR beta chain was captured by sequencing in a study of CD8+ T cells in alopecia areata. Background on the study: Treated individuals took tofacitinib by mouth, 5 to 10 mg twice daily. Study-wide results and limits: Resident alphabeta T-cell populations of normal skin are likewise subject to sequencing in scalp samples. Higher clonality and more expanded CD8+ clones appeared in lesional than normal scalp.

CD4+ and CD8+ T cells were sorted from PBMCs. Sequencing used cDNA as its template, made by extracting RNA and reverse transcribing it. The data were produced by immunoSEQ multiplex PCR, yet TCRdb's version contains in-frame clones alone and is incomplete. The table lists more than 90,000 clones, around two fifths of them singletons. J was trimmed by 4 bases and V by 6 bases; bases with no gene match: 2. CDR1 is MDHEN and CDR2 is SYDVKM in the germline V gene. This CDR3 region has 13 residues. About this clone: Its cognate antigen is unknown.

Sequences were obtained from CD4+ T cells sorted from blood. This sequence originates from a human donor with alopecia areata. V usage is TRBV28 and J usage is TRBJ2-5; TRBD1 matches at 10 bases. In DNA, the CDR3 is TGTGCCAGCAGCTGGACAGGGGGAGAGACCCAGTACTTC. It is translated as CASSWTGGETQYF.